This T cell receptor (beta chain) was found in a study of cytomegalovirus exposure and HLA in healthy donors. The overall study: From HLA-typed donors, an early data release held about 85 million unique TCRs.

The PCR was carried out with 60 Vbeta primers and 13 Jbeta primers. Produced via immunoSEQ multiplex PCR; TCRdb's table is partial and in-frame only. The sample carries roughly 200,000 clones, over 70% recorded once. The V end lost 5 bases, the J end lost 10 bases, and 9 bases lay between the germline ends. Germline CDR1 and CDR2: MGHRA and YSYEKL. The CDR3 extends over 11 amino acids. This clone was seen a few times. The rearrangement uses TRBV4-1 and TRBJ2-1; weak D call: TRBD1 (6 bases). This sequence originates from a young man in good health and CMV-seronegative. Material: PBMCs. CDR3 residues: CASSTQGEQFF. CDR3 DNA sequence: TGCGCCAGCAGCACTCAGGGGGAGCAGTTCTTC.